The 3 T cell receptor beta chains listed next were all sequenced from one sample in a study of shared clonotypes between healthy human individuals. CD45RO negativity and positive selection for CCR7 defined naive CD8 cells, a population that excluded terminally differentiated effector memory CD45RA+ cells. Sequenced by immunoSEQ multiplex PCR; TCRdb stores in-frame clones only, minus some. The profile covers under 2,000,000 clones, with about 95% appearing a single time and 1.2% taken by the ten largest. Sequenced: naive CD8+ T cells sorted from blood. The receptors come from a man between 18 and 35 years old in good health.

This clone was found a few times. The sample has other DNA sequences that encode this CDR3 too. The chain couples TRBV2 to TRBJ1-1; D might be TRBD1 (5 bases). CDR3 length equals 14 residues. Germline loops: CDR1 SNHLY, CDR2 FYNNEI. The V gene lost 1 base and the J gene lost 0 bases, with 6 bases spanning the gap. This chain's CDR3 is CASSEGQLNTEAFF. The CDR3 DNA reads as TGTGCCAGCAGTGAAGGACAGCTGAACACTGAAGCTTTCTTT.

The DNA of the CDR3 is TGTGCCAGTACCCAAACCCCAGGATTCGAACACACCGGGGAGCTGTTTTTT. It encodes CASTQTPGFEHTGELFF. This rearrangement joins TRBV19 to TRBJ2-2; D not certain. The CDR3 runs to 17 residues. V dropped 7 bases and J dropped 3 bases, with 21 bases sitting between them. Per germline, CDR1 LNHDA and CDR2 SQIVND (reference sequence).

This rearrangement joins TRBV9 to TRBJ2-7, with D tentatively TRBD1 or TRBD2 (5 bases each). This CDR3 is 14 amino acids long. Trimming pared 3 bases from V and 5 bases from J, leaving 15 bases between. Germline V gene lookup returns CDR1 SGDLS and CDR2 YYNGEE. The CDR3 DNA reads as TGTGCCAGCAGCGGGGGGTCTGGGCTCCACGAGCAGTACTTC. It codes for CASSGGSGLHEQYF. Full variable domain (rest looked up from reference TRBV9 and TRBJ2-7): DSGVTQTPKHLITATGQRVTLRCSPRSGDLSVYWYQQSLDQGLQFLIQYYNGEERAKGNILERFSAQQFPDLHSELNLSSLELGDSALYFCASSGGSGLHEQYFGPGTRLTVT.